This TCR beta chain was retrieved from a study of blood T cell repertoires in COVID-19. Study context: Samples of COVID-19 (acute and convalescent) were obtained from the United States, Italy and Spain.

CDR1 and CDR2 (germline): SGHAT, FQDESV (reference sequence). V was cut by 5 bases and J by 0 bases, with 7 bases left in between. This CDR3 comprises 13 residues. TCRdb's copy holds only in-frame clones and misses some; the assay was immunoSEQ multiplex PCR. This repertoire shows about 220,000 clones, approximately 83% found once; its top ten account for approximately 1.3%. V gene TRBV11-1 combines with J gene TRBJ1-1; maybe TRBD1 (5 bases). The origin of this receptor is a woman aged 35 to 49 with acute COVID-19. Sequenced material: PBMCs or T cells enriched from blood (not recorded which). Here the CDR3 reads CASSRGVNTEAFF. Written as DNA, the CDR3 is TGTGCCAGCAGCCGGGGGGTGAACACTGAAGCTTTCTTT.